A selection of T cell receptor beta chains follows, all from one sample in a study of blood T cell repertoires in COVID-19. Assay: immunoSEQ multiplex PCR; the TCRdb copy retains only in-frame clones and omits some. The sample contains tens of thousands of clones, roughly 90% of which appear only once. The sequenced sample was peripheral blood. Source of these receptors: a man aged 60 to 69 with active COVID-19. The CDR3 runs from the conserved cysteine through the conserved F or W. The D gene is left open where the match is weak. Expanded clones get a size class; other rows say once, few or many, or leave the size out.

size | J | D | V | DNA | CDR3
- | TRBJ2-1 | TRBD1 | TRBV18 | TGTGCCAGCTCACCATTCGCGGGACAGGACTACAATGAGCAGTTCTTC | CASSPFAGQDYNEQFF
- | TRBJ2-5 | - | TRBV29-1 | TGCAGCGTTTTCCCAGGAGGGGAGACCCAGTACTTC | CSVFPGGETQYF
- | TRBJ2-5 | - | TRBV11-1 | TGTGCCAGCAGTCGGGGTTACCAAGAGACCCAGTACTTC | CASSRGYQETQYF
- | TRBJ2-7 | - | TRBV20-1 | TGCAGTGCTAGTATGCAGGGAACGGGCGAGCAGTACTTC | CSASMQGTGEQYF
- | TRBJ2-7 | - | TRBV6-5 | TGTGCCAGCAGAAGCGACCACTCCTCTGCGGAGCAGTACTTC | CASRSDHSSAEQYF
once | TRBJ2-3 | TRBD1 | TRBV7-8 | TGTGCCAGCAGCGACGACAGGGCCCGTGATACGCAGTATTTT | CASSDDRARDTQYF
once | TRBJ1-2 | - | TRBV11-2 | TGTGCCAGCAGCTTAGATCCCGGTGGCTACACCTTC | CASSLDPGGYTF
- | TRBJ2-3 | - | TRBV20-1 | TGCAGTGCTAGCCGGAGCACGCAGTATTTT | CSASRSTQYF
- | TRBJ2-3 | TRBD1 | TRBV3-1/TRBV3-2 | TGTGCCAGCAGCCAAGCAGGGGGCGCGGATACGCAGTATTTT | CASSQAGGADTQYF
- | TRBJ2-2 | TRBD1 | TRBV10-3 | TGTGCCATCACCGGCCGACAGGGAACTATGGCCGGGGAGCTGTTTTTT | CAITGRQGTMAGELFF
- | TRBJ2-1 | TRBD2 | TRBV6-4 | TGTGCCACCCAACTAGCGGGAGGGCCGTATGAGCAGTTCTTC | CATQLAGGPYEQFF
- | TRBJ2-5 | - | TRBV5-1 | TGCGCCAGCAGCTTGGGCCGGGGAGAGAAGACCCAGTACTTC | CASSLGRGEKTQYF
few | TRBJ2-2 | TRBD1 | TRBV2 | TGTGCCAGCAGCCGGACAGGGTCTAACACCGGGGAGCTGTTTTTT | CASSRTGSNTGELFF
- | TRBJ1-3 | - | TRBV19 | TGTGCCAGTAGTACGACAGACTCTGGAAACACCATATATTTT | CASSTTDSGNTIYF
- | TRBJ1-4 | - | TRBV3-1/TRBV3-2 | TGTGCCAGCAGCTATCGACAGGATGCTAATGAAAAACTGTTTTTT | CASSYRQDANEKLFF
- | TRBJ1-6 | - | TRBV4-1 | TGCGCCAGCAGCCAAGATCCAACAGGGATAAATTCACCCCTCCACTTT | CASSQDPTGINSPLHF
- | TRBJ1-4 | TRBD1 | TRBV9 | TGTGCCAGCAGCGTCGGGACAGCAACTAATGAAAAACTGTTTTTT | CASSVGTATNEKLFF
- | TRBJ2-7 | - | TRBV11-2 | TGTGCCAGCAGCGGCGGGACTCTCGCTGAGCAGTACTTC | CASSGGTLAEQYF
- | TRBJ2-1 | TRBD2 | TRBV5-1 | TGCGCCAGCATACCGGGGACTAGCGAAGCTAATGAGCAGTTCTTC | CASIPGTSEANEQFF
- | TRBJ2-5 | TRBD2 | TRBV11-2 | TGTGCCAGCAGAGACAGGGCCAAGACTAGCGGGAGGGTAGAAGAGACCCAGTACTTC | CASRDRAKTSGRVEETQYF
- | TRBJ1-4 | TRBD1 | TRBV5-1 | TGCGCCAGCAGCCAATGGGACAGGGGGGACGAAAAACTGTTTTTT | CASSQWDRGDEKLFF
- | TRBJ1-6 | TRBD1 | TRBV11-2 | TGTGCCAGCAGCTTAGGGGACAGGGATTCACCCCTCCACTTT | CASSLGDRDSPLHF
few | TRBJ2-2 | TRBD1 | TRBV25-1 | TGTGCCAGCAGTGGGACAGGGGACACCGGGGAGCTGTTTTTT | CASSGTGDTGELFF
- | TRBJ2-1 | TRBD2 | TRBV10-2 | TGCGCCAGCTCCCTAGCGGGTGACTACAATGAGCAGTTCTTC | CASSLAGDYNEQFF
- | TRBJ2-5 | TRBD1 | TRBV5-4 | TGTGCCAGCAGCTTGTACGACAGGGGGCAAGAGACCCAGTACTTC | CASSLYDRGQETQYF
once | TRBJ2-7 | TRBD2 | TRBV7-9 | TGTGCCAGCAGCCTAACTAGCGGGAGTACCCACGAGCAGTACTTC | CASSLTSGSTHEQYF
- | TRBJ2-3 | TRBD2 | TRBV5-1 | TGCGCCAGCAGCGCCCTACTAGCGGGCTCCACAGATACGCAGTATTTT | CASSALLAGSTDTQYF
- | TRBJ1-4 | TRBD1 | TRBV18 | TGTGCCAGCTCACAGAATCCGGGACAGGGGGGTGAAAAACTGTTTTTT | CASSQNPGQGGEKLFF
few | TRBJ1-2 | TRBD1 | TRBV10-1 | TGCGCCAGCAGTGGGACAGGCTATGGCTACACCTTC | CASSGTGYGYTF
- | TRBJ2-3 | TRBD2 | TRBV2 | TGTGCCAGCCCCGGACTAGCGGGAGTCAGGGATACGCAGTATTTT | CASPGLAGVRDTQYF
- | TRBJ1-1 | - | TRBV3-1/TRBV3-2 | TGTGCCAGCAGCCAAGGATCAAGAGGCACTGAAGCTTTCTTT | CASSQGSRGTEAFF